This T cell receptor beta chain appears in the sequencing data of a study of radiotherapy plus CTLA-4 blockade in lung cancer. Whole-study context: Objective responses were documented in around 20% of patients, with disease control in around 30%. Overall study results and limits: TCR clones of tumor origin grew in blood after radiotherapy plus ipilimumab.

Here immunoSEQ multiplex PCR was the method, and the copy in TCRdb shows in-frame clones only, minus some. The profile shows 43,000 or so clones, roughly two thirds of them singletons. Germline CDR1 SGHTA, CDR2 FQGNSA. The CDR3 contains 10 residues when both ends are counted. Those with chemo-refractory metastatic non-small-cell lung cancer were treated with focal radiation combined with CTLA-4 blockade using ipilimumab. Details on this clone: Its antigen remains unknown. Without the conserved terminal phenylalanine or tryptophan, this CDR3 likely stems from a read error. No DNA is shown, since the ends of the CDR3 on it are uncertain; the CDR3 is the one TCRdb lists.

Sequenced material: peripheral blood, taken from a patient treated with radiotherapy plus ipilimumab. The sequence came from a human donor with non-small cell lung cancer who had a complete response to radiotherapy plus ipilimumab. This rearrangement joins TRBV7-2 to TRBJ2-7; the table's D call, TRBD1, has no DNA check behind it. This chain's CDR3 is CASSLVGSRP.